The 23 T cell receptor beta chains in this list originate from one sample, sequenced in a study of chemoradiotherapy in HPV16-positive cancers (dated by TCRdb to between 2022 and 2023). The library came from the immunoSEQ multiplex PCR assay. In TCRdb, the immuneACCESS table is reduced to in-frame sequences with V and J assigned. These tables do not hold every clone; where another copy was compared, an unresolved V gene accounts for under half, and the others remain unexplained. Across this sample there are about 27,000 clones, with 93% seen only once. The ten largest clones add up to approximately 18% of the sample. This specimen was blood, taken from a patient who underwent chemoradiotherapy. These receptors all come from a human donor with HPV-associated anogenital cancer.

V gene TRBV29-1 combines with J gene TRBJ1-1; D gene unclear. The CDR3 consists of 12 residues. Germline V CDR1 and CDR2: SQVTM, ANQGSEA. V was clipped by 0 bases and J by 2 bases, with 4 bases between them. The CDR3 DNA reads TGCAGCGTTGAAGATAACAACACTGAAGCTTTCTTT. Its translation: CSVEDNNTEAFF.

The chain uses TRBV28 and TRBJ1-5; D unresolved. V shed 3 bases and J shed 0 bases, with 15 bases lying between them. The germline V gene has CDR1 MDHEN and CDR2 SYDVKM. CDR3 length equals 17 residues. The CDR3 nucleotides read TGTGCCAGCAGTTTTTTATCCCCGGGCTATAGCAATCAGCCCCAGCATTTT. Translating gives CASSFLSPGYSNQPQHF.

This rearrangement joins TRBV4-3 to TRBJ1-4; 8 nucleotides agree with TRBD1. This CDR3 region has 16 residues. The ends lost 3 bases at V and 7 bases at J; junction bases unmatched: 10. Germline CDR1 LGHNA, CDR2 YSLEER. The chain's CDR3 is CASSHSAETGAEKLFF. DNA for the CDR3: TGCGCCAGCAGCCACTCAGCGGAGACAGGGGCTGAAAAACTGTTTTTT.

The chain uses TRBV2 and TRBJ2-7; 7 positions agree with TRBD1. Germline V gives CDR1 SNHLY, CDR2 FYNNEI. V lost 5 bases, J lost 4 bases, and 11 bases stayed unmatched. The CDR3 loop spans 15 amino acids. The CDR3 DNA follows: TGTGCCAGCAGTCCTACAGGGGATAATCTGTACGAGCAGTACTTC. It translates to CASSPTGDNLYEQYF. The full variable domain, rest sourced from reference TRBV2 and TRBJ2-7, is EPEVTQTPSHQVTQMGQEVILRCVPISNHLYFYWYRQILGQKVEFLVSFYNNEISEKSEIFDDQFSVERPDGSNFTLKIRSTKLEDSAMYFCASSPTGDNLYEQYFGPGTRLTVT.

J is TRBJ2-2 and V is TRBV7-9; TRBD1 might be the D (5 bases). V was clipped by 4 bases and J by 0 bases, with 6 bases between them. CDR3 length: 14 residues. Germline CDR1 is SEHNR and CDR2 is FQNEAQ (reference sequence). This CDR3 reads CASSYRTNTGELFF. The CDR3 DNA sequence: TGTGCCAGCAGCTACAGGACGAACACCGGGGAGCTGTTTTTT.

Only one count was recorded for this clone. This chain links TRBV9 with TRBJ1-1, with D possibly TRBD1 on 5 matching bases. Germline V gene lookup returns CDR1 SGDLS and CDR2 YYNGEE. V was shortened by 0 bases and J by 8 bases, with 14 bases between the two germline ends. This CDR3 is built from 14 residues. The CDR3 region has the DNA TGTGCCAGCAGCGTAGAAGCTCAGGGCCGGGAAGCTTTCTTT. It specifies CASSVEAQGREAFF.

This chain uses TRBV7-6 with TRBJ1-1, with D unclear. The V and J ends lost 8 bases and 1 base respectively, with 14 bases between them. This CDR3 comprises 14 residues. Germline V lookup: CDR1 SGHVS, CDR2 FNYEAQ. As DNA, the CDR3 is TGTGCCAGCTCTGTTGGGCCGGGGAACACTGAAGCTTTCTTT. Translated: CASSVGPGNTEAFF. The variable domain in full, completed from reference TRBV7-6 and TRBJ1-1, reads GAGVSQSPRYKVTKRGQDVALRCDPISGHVSLYWYRQALGQGPEFLTYFNYEAQQDKSGLPNDRFSAERPEGSISTLTIQRTEQRDSAMYRCASSVGPGNTEAFFGQGTRLTVV.

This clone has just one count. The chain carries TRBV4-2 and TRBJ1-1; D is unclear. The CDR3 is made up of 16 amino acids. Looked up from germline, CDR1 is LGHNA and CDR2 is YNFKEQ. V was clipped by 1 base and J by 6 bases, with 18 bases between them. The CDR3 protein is CASSQGGSGWWAEAFF. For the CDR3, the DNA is TGTGCCAGCAGCCAAGGGGGTTCGGGGTGGTGGGCTGAAGCTTTCTTT.

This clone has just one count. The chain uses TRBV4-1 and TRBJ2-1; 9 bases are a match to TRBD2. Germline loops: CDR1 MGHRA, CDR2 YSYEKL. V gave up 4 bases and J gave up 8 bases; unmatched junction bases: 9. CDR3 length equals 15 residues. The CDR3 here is CASSLLAGRGHEQFF. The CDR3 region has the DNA TGCGCCAGCAGCCTCCTAGCGGGGAGGGGACATGAGCAGTTCTTC.

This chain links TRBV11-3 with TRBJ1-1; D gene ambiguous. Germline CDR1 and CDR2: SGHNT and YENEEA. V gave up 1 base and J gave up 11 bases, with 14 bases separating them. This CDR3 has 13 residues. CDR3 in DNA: TGTGCCAGCAGCTTAGGGAGGGCGGAGGATGCTTTCTTT. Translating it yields CASSLGRAEDAFF.

The CDR3 reads CASSFQRQDTQYF. The CDR3 bases are TGTGCCAGCAGTTTCCAGAGGCAGGATACGCAGTATTTT. J is TRBJ2-3 and V is TRBV28, with D unresolved. The germline CDR1 and CDR2 sequences are MDHEN and SYDVKM. The CDR3 consists of 13 residues. V lost 3 bases and J 6 bases, leaving 10 bases between the germline ends.

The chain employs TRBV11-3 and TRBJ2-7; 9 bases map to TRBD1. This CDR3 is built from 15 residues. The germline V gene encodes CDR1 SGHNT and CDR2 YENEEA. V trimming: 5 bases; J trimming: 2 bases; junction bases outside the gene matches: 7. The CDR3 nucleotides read TGTGCCAGCAGCCCCGGACAGGGGCGAACCTACGAGCAGTACTTC. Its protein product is CASSPGQGRTYEQYF.

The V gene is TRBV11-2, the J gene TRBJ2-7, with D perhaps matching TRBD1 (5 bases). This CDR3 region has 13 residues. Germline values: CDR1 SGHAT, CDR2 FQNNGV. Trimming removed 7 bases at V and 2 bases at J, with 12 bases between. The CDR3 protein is CASKWGETYEQYF. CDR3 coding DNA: TGTGCCAGCAAGTGGGGCGAAACCTACGAGCAGTACTTC.

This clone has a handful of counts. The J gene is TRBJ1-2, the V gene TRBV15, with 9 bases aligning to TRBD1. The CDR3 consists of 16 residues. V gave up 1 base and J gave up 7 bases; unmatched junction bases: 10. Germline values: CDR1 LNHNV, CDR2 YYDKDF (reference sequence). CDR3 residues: CATSRGNTGGEGGYTF. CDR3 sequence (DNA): TGTGCCACCAGCAGAGGAAACACAGGGGGCGAGGGTGGCTACACCTTC.

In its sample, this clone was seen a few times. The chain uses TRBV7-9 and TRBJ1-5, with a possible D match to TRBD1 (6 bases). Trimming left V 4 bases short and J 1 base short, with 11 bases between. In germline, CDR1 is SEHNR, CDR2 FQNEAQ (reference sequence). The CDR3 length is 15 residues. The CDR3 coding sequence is TGTGCCAGCAGCTCTACAGGGCAAAGCAATCAGCCCCAGCATTTT. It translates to CASSSTGQSNQPQHF.

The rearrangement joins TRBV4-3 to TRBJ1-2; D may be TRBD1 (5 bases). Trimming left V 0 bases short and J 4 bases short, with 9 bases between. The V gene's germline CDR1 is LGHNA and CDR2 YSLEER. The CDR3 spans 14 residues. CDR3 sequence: CASSQDGTIYGYTF. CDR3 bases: TGCGCCAGCAGCCAAGATGGGACTATCTATGGCTACACCTTC.

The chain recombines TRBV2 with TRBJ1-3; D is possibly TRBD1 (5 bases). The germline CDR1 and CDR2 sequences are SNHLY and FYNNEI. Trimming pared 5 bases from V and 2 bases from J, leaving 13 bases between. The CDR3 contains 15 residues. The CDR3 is CASSYSGGAGNTIYF. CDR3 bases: TGTGCCAGCAGTTACTCGGGGGGAGCTGGAAACACCATATATTTT. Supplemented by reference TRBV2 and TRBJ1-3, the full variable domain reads EPEVTQTPSHQVTQMGQEVILRCVPISNHLYFYWYRQILGQKVEFLVSFYNNEISEKSEIFDDQFSVERPDGSNFTLKIRSTKLEDSAMYFCASSYSGGAGNTIYFGEGSWLTVV.

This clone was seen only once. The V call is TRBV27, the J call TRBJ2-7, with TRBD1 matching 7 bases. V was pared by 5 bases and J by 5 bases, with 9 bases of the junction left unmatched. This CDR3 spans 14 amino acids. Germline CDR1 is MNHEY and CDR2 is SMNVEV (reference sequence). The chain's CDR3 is CASSEDRMANEQYF. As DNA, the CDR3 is TGTGCCAGCAGTGAGGACAGGATGGCTAACGAGCAGTACTTC.

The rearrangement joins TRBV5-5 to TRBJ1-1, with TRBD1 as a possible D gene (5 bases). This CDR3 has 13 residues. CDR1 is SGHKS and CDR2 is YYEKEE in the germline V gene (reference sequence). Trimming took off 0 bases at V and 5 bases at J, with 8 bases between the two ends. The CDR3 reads CASSLVRGTEAFF. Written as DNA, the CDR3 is TGTGCCAGCAGCTTGGTAAGGGGTACTGAAGCTTTCTTT.

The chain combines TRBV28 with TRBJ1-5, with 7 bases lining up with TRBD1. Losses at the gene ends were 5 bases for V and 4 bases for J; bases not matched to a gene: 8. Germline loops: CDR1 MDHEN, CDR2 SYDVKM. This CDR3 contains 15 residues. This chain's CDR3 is CASSERTGRNQPQHF. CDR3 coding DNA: TGTGCCAGCAGTGAGCGGACAGGCCGAAATCAGCCCCAGCATTTT.

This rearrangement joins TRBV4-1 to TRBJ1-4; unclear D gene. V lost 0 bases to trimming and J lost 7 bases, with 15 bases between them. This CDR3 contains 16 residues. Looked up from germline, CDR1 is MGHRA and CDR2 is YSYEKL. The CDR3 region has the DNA TGCGCCAGCAGCCAAGACTTGCACAGCCTGGGTGAAAAACTGTTTTTT. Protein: CASSQDLHSLGEKLFF.

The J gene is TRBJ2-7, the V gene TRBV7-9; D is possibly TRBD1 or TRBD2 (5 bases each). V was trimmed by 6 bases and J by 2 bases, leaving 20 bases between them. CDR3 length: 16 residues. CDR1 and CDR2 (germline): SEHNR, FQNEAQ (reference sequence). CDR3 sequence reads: CASSQNRDGQTYEQYF. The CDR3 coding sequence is TGTGCCAGCAGTCAGAACCGGGACGGGCAAACCTACGAGCAGTACTTC.

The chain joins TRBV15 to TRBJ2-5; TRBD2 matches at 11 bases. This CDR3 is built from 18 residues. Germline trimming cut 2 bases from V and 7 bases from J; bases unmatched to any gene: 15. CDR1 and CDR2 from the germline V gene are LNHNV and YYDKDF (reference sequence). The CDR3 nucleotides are TGTGCCACCAGCAGACCTCACCCGGGACTAGCGGTTTCGGGGACCCAGTACTTC. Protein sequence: CATSRPHPGLAVSGTQYF.